This T cell receptor (beta chain) derives from a study of cytomegalovirus exposure and HLA in healthy donors. Whole-study results and caveats: A highly shared variant cluster was judged a likely technical artifact.

Concerning this clone itself: The antigen remains unidentified.

Both 60 Vbeta primers and 13 Jbeta primers went into the PCR. Profiling relied on immunoSEQ multiplex PCR, and the TCRdb table lists in-frame clones only, not all of them. The sample includes 110,000 to 150,000 clones, almost 85% seen only once; the top ten take around a tenth. There are 15 residues in the CDR3. V was cut by 1 base and J by 4 bases, with 13 bases left in between. The germline V gene encodes CDR1 SGHTS and CDR2 YDEGEE. The source of this sequence is a woman aged 55-70 years in good health and CMV-seropositive. Material: PBMCs. J is TRBJ2-3 and V is TRBV5-8; a weak D match, TRBD2 (5 bases). The CDR3 DNA is TGTGCCAGCAGCTTGAGATTAAGCGGTCCAGATACGCAGTATTTT. Protein: CASSLRLSGPDTQYF.